This TCR beta chain was retrieved from a study of T cells in Graves' hyperthyroidism and ophthalmopathy. Study-wide points: Prediction of ophthalmopathy progression came a median approximately 7 months pre-onset. Among thyroid clonotypes expanded above 0.001, most also appeared in blood. A model using 13 V-J features told ophthalmopathy apart from stable hyperthyroidism.

CDR1 and CDR2 (germline): MNHEY, SVGAGI. Trimming removed 4 bases from V and 5 bases from J, with 14 bases in between. The CDR3 spans 14 residues. Researchers amplified the TCR beta CDR3 regions from RNA transcripts. A first-round RT-PCR of the TCR CDR3 used the HTBI primer set. TCRdb re-derived calls from the multiplex PCR reads in MiXCR, one entry per CDR3 protein. The profile shows about half a million distinct CDR3 sequences, roughly a quarter of them singletons. This clonotype was detected ten times or more. Antigen unknown. The specimen was blood. The TCR sequence derives from a woman aged 30 to 39 with Graves' ophthalmopathy. This chain connects TRBV6-5 to TRBJ1-1; D ambiguous. The CDR3 DNA sequence: TGTGCCAGCAGTTTCCTTGTTGATGGGACTGAAGCTTTCTTT. It yields the protein CASSFLVDGTEAFF.